This T cell receptor beta chain was profiled in a study of CD8+ T cells in alopecia areata. Overall study results and limits: Across lesional scalp, and particularly alopecia totalis/universalis, clonality surpassed that of normal scalp.

In regard to this clone: Its antigen is unidentified.

Germline CDR1 GTSNPN, CDR2 SVGIG (reference sequence). V was trimmed by 6 bases and J by 8 bases, leaving 16 bases between them. The CDR3 spans 12 residues. Noted treatment: oral pan-JAK inhibitor, 5-10 mg twice daily. Extracted RNA was reverse transcribed, and the resulting cDNA served as sequencing template. Libraries were prepared by immunoSEQ multiplex PCR; TCRdb keeps only in-frame clonotypes and omits some of them. The table records approximately 210,000 clones, 50% to 70% of them present only once. The receptor comes from a human donor with alopecia areata. Specimen: CD4+ T cells sorted from blood, collected around week 47, from a patient treated with tofacitinib. The chain joins TRBV30 to TRBJ1-2; D might be TRBD1 (5 bases). The chain's CDR3 is CACITGSRGYTF. The DNA for the CDR3 is TGTGCCTGTATCACAGGTTCGCGCGGCTACACCTTC.